This section outlines one T cell receptor (beta chain) sequence together with its context. Its antigen remains unidentified. Some 32,000 T cell genomes, or roughly 200 ng DNA, went into the sorted-subset replicate PCRs. Profiling relied on immunoSEQ multiplex PCR, and the TCRdb table lists in-frame clones only, not all of them. The table shows about 980,000 clones, with more than 75% occurring only once. This entry comes from a study of shared clonotypes between healthy human individuals. About the study: Contributing individuals were a couple of females and three males aged 18 to 49. General study points: Of the naive CD4 clonotypes, about 5% were shared across several donors. Investigators expected sequencing depth to affect clonotype sharing among donors.

Germline assignment: CDR1 LNHDA and CDR2 SQIVND (reference sequence). Trimming left V 9 bases short and J 2 bases short, with 17 bases between. The CDR3 totals 15 residues. The sequencing sample was made of memory CD4+ T cells sorted from blood. Noted subset: CD45RA-negative fraction. The chain employs TRBV19 and TRBJ1-5, with a possible D match to TRBD1 (5 bases). This clonotype was sampled from a young man in good health. Written as DNA, the CDR3 is TGTGCCAGCCTACCCAGCAGGGAGGGCAATCAGCCCCAGCATTTT. Translated: CASLPSREGNQPQHF.